This T cell receptor (beta chain) was identified in a study of blood T cell repertoires in COVID-19. About the study: From the United States, Italy and Spain came samples of acute and convalescent COVID-19. T cells, B-cell-depleted T cells, or PBMCs provided the cDNA or gDNA that served as material.

Seattle patient enrollment occurred during active infection, with longitudinal follow-up thereafter. TCRdb's table, derived via immunoSEQ multiplex PCR, lists solely in-frame clones and lacks some. Of roughly 170,000 clones listed, around 87% were seen once; the top ten hold around 13%. Germline values: CDR1 LNHDA, CDR2 SQIVND (reference sequence). V was clipped by 1 base and J by 1 base, with 8 bases between them. The CDR3 has 14 amino acids. The rearrangement uses TRBV19 and TRBJ2-7, with D perhaps matching TRBD2 (6 bases). Material for sequencing was peripheral blood. The receptor was derived from a woman between 70 and 85 years old with COVID-19, enrolled during active disease. The CDR3: CASSIVGGSYEQYF. The CDR3 DNA is TGTGCCAGTAGTATAGTGGGGGGTTCCTACGAGCAGTACTTC.